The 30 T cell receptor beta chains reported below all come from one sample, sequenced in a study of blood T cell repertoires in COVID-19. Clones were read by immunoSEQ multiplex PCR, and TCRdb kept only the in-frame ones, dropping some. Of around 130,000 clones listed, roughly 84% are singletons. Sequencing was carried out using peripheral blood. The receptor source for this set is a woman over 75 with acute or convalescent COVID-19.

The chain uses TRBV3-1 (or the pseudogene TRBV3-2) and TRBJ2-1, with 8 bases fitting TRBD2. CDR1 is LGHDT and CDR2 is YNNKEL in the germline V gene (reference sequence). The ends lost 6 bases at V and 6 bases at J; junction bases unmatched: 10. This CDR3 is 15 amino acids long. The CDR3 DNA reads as TGTGCCAGCAGTCTTCTCGGGACTAGGCCCAATGAGCAGTTCTTC. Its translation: CASSLLGTRPNEQFF.

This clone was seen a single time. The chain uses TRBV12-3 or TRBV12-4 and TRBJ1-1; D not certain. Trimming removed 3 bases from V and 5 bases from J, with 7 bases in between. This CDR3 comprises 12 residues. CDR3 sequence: CASSLLQTEAFF. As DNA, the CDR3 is TGTGCCAGCAGTTTGCTACAGACTGAAGCTTTCTTT.

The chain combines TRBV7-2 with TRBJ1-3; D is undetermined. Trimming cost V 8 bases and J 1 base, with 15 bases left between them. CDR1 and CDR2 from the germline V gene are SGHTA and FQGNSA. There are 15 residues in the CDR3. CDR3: CASVAAFVSGNTIYF. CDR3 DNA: TGTGCCAGCGTAGCAGCCTTCGTTTCTGGAAACACCATATATTTT.

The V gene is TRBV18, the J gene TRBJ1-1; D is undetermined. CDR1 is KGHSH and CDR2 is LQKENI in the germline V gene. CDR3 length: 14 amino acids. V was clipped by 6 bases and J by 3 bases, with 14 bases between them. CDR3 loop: CASSLSFRDTEAFF. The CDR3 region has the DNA TGTGCCAGCTCTCTTAGCTTCCGGGACACTGAAGCTTTCTTT.

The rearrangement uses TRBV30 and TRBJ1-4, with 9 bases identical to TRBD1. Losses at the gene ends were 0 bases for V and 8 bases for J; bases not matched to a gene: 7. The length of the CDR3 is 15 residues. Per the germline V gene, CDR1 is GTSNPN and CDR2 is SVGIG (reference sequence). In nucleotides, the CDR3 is TGTGCCTGGAGTGTAAAAGGGACAGGGCACGAAAAACTGTTTTTT. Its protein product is CAWSVKGTGHEKLFF.

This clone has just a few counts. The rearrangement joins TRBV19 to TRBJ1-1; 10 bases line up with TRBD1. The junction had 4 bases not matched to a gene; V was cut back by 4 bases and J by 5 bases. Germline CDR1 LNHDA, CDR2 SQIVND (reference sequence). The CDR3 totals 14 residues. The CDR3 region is CASSKGQGTTEAFF. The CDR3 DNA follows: TGTGCCAGTAGTAAGGGACAGGGGACAACTGAAGCTTTCTTT.

The CDR3 is CASSKRGRVTNYGYTF. In nucleotides, the CDR3 is TGTGCCAGCAGCAAAAGGGGTCGGGTTACTAACTATGGCTACACCTTC. The chain combines TRBV21-1 with TRBJ1-2; the D call TRBD1 from the table was never checked on the DNA. TRBV21-1 is listed as a pseudogene. There are 16 residues in the CDR3.

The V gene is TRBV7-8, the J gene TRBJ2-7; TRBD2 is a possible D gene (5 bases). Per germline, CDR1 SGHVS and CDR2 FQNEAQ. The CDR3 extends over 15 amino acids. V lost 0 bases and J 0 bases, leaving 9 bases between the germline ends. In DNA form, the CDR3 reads TGTGCCAGCAGCTTAGCTTGGAGGAGCTCCTACGAGCAGTACTTC. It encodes CASSLAWRSSYEQYF.

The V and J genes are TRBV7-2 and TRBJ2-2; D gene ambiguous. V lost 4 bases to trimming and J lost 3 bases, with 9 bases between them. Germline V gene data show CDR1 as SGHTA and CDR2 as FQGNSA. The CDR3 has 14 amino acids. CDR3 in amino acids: CASSSGSYTGELFF. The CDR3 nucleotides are TGTGCCAGCAGCTCTGGCTCCTACACCGGGGAGCTGTTTTTT.

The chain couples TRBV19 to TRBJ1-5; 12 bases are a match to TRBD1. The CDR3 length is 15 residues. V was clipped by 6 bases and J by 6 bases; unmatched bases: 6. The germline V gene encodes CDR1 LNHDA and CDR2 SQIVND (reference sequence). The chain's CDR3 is CASSRGQGAGQPQHF. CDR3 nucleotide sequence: TGTGCCAGTAGCCGGGGACAGGGGGCGGGTCAGCCCCAGCATTTT.

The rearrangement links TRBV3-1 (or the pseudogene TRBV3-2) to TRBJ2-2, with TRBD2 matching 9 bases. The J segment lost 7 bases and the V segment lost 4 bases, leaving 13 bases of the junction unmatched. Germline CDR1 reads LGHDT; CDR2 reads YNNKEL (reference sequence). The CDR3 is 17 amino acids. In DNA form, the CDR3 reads TGTGCCAGCAGCCCGGGACTAGCTGAGAGGTCCAACGGGGAGCTGTTTTTT. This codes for CASSPGLAERSNGELFF.

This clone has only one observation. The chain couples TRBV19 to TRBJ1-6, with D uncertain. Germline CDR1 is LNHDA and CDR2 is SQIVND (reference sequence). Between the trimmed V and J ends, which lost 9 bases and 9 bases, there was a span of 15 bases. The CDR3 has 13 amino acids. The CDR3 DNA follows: TGTGCCAGCGCAGGAGGGTGGGGTTCACCCCTCCACTTT. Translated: CASAGGWGSPLHF. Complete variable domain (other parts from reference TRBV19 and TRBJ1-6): DGGITQSPKYLFRKEGQNVTLSCEQNLNHDAMYWYRQDPGQGLRLIYYSQIVNDFQKGDIAEGYSVSREKKESFPLTVTSAQKNPTAFYLCASAGGWGSPLHFGNGTRLTVT.

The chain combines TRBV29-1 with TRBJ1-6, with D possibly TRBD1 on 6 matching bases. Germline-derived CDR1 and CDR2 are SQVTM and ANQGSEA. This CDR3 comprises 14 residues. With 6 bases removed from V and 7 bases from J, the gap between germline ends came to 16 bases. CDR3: CSVSQGSGNSPLHF. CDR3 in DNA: TGCAGCGTGTCCCAGGGGTCCGGCAATTCACCCCTCCACTTT.

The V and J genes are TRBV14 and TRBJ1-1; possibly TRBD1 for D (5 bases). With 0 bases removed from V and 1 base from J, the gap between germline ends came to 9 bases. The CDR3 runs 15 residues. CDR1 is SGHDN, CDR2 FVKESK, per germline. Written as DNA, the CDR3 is TGTGCCAGCAGCCAAGAGGGGCGAGGGAACACTGAAGCTTTCTTT. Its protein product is CASSQEGRGNTEAFF.

DNA for the CDR3: TGTGCCAGCAGCCACGACCGAGGTCAGGGGAACACTGAAGCTTTCTTT. Its protein product is CASSHDRGQGNTEAFF. The chain uses TRBV3-1 (or the pseudogene TRBV3-2) and TRBJ1-1; possible D gene TRBD1, 5 bases. Looked up from germline, CDR1 is LGHDT and CDR2 is YNNKEL (reference sequence). The CDR3 contains 16 residues. V lost 3 bases, J lost 1 base, and 15 bases lay in between.

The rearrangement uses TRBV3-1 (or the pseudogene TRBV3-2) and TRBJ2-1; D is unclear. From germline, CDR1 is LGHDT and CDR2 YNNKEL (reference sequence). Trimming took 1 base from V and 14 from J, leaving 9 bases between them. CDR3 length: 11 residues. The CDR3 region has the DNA TGTGCCAGCAGCCAAGCCACAGAAAAGTTCTTC. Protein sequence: CASSQATEKFF.

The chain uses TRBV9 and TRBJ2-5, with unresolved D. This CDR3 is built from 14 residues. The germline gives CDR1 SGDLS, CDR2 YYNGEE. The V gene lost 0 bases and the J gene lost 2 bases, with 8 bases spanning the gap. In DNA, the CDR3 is TGTGCCAGCAGCGTAGGGGCAGAACAAGAGACCCAGTACTTC. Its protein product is CASSVGAEQETQYF.

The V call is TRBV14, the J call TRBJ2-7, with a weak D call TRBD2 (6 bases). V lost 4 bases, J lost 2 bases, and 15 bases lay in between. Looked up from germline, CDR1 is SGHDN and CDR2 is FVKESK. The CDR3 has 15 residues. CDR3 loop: CASSRRRGPAYEQYF. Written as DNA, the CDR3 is TGTGCCAGCAGCCGTCGGAGGGGCCCCGCCTACGAGCAGTACTTC.

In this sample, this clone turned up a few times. Here the CDR3 reads CASSYDRQGRTLQYF. The DNA for the CDR3 is TGTGCCAGCAGTTACGATCGGCAGGGCAGAACCCTGCAGTACTTC. V is TRBV6-2 or TRBV6-3 and J is TRBJ2-7, with D perhaps matching TRBD1 (5 bases). CDR3 length: 15 residues. CDR1 is MNHEY and CDR2 is SVGEGT in the germline V gene. Trimming shortened V by 2 bases and J by 9 bases, and 20 bases separated the two germline ends.

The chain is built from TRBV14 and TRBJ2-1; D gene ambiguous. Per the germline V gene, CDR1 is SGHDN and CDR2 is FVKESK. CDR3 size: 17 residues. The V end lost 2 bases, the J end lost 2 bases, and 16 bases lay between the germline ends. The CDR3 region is CASSQPPTRRTYNEQFF. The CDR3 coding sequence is TGTGCCAGCAGCCAACCCCCGACTCGGCGAACCTACAATGAGCAGTTCTTC. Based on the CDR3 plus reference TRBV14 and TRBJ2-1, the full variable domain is EAGVTQFPSHSVIEKGQTVTLRCDPISGHDNLYWYRRVMGKEIKFLLHFVKESKQDESGMPNNRFLAERTGGTYSTLKVQPAELEDSGVYFCASSQPPTRRTYNEQFFGPGTRLTVL.

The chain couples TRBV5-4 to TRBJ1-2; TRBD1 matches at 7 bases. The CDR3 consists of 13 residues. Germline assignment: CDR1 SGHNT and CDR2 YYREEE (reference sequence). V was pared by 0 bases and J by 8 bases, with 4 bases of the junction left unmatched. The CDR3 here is CASSLEGAGGYTF. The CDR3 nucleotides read TGTGCCAGCAGCTTGGAGGGGGCGGGCGGCTACACCTTC.

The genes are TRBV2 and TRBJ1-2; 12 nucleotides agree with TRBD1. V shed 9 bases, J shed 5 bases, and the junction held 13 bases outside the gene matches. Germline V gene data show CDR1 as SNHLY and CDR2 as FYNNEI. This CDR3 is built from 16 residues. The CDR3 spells CASVGTGGRIFYGYTF. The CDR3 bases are TGTGCCAGTGTTGGGACAGGGGGCCGCATTTTTTATGGCTACACCTTC.

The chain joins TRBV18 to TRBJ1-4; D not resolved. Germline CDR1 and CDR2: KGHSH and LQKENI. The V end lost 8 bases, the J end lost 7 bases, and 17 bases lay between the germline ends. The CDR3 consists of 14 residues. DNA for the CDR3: TGTGCCAGCACCCCCCTGGGCAACCGTGAAAAACTGTTTTTT. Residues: CASTPLGNREKLFF.

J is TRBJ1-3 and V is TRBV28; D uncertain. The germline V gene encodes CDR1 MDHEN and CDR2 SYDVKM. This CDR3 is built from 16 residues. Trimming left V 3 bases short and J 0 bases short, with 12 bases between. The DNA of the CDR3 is TGTGCCAGCAGTTTCCCATATACAACCTCTGGAAACACCATATATTTT. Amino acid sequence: CASSFPYTTSGNTIYF.

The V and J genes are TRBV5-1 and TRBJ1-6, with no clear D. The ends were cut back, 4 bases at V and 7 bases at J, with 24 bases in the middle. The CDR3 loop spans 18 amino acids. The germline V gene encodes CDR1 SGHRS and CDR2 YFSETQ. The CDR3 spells CASSPTSARNSLNSPLHF. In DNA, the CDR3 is TGCGCCAGCAGCCCCACGTCCGCGCGGAACTCCCTAAATTCACCCCTCCACTTT.

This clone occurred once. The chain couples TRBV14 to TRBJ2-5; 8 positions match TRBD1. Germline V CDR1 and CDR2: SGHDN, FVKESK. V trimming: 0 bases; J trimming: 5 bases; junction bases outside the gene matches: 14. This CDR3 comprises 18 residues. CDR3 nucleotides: TGTGCCAGCAGCCAAGATCCTGATGGACAGGGTGTATGGGAGACCCAGTACTTC. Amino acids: CASSQDPDGQGVWETQYF.

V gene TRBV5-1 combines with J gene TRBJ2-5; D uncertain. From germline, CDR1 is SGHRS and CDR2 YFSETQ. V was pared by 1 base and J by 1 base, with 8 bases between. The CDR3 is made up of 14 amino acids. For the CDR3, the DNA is TGCGCCAGCAGCTTGTCGCAGGTCCAAGAGACCCAGTACTTC. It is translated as CASSLSQVQETQYF.

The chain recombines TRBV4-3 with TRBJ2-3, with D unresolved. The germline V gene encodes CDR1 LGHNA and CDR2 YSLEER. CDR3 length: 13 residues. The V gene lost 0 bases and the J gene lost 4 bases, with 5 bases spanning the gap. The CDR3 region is CASSQDYADTQYF. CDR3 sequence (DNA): TGCGCCAGCAGCCAAGACTATGCAGATACGCAGTATTTT.

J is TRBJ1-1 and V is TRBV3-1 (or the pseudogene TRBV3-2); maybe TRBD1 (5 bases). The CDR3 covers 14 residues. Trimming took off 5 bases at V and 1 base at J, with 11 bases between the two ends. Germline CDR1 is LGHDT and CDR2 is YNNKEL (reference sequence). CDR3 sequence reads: CASSVVGGNTEAFF. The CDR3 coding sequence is TGTGCCAGCAGCGTAGTGGGGGGGAACACTGAAGCTTTCTTT.

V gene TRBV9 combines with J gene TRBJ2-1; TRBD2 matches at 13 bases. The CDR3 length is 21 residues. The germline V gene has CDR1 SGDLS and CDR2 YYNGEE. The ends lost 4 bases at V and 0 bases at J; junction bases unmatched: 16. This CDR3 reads CASSPPLRLAGGPSSYNEQFF. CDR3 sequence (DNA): TGTGCCAGCAGCCCACCTCTAAGACTAGCGGGGGGACCCAGCTCCTACAATGAGCAGTTCTTC. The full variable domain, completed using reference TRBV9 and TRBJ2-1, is DSGVTQTPKHLITATGQRVTLRCSPRSGDLSVYWYQQSLDQGLQFLIQYYNGEERAKGNILERFSAQQFPDLHSELNLSSLELGDSALYFCASSPPLRLAGGPSSYNEQFFGPGTRLTVL.